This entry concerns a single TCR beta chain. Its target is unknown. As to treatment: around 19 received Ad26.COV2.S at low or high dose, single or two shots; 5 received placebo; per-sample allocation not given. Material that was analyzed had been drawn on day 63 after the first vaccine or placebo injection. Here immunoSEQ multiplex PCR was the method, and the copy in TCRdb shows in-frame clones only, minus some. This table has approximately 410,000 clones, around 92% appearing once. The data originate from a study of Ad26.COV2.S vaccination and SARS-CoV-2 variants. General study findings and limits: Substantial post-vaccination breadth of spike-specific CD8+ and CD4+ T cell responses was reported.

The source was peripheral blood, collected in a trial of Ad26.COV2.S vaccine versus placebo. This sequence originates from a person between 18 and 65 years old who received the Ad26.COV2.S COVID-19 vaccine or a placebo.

The CDR3 nucleotides read TGTGCCAGCAGTCCAACAGCCCACACTGAAGCTTTCTTT. Translating gives CASSPTAHTEAFF. The V gene is TRBV5-6, the J gene TRBJ1-1; D is ambiguous. Germline V gene data show CDR1 as SGHDT and CDR2 as YYEEEE. This CDR3 region has 13 residues. The V and J ends lost 5 bases and 3 bases respectively, with 11 bases between them.